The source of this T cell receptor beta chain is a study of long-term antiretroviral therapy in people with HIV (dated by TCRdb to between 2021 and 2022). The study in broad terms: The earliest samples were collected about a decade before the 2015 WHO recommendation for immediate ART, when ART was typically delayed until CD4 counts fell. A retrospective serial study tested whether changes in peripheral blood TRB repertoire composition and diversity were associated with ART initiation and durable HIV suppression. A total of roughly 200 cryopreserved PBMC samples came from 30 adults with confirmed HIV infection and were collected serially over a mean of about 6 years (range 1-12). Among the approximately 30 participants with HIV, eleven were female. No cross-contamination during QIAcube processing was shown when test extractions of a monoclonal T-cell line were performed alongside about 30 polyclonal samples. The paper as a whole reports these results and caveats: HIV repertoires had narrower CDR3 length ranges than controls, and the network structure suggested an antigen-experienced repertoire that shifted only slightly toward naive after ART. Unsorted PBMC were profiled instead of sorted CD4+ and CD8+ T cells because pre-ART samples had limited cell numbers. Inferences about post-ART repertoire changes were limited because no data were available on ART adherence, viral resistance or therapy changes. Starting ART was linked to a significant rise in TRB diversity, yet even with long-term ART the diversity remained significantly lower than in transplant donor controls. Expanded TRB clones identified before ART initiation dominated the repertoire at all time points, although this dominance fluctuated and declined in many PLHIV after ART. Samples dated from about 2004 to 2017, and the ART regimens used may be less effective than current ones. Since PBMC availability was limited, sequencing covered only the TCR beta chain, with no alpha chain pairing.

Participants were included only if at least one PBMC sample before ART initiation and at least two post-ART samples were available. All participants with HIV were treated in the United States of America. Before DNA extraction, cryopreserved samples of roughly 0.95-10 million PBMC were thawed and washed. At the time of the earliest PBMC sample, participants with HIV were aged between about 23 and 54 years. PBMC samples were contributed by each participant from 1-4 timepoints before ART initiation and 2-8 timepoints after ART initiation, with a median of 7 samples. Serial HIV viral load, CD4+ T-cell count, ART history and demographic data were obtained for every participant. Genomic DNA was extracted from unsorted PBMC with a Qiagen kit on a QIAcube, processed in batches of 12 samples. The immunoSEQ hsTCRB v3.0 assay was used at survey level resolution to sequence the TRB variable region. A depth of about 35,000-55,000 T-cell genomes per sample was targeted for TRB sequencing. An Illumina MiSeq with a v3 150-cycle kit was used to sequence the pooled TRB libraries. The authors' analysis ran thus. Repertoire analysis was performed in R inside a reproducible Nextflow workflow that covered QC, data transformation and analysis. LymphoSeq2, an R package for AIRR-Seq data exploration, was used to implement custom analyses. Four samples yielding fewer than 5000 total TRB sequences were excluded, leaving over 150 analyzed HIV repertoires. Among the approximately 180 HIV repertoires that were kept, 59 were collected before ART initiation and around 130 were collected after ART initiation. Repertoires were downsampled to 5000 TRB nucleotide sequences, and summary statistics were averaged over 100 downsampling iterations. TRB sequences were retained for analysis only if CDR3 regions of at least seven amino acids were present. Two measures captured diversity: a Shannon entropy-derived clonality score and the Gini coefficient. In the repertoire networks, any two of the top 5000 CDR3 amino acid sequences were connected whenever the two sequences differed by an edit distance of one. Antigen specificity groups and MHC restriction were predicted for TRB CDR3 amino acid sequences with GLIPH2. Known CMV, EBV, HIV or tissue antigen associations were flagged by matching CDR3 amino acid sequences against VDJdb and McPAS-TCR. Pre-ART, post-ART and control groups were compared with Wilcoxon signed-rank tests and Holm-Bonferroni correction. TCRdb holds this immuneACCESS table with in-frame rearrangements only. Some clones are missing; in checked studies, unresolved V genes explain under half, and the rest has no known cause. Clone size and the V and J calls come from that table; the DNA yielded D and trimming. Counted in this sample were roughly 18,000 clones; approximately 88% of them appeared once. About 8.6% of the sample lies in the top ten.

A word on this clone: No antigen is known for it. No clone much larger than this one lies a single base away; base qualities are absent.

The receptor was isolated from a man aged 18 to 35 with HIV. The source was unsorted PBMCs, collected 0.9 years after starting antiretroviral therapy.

CDR3 sequence: CASTGWLSGTEAFF. The nucleotides are TGTGCCAGTACTGGCTGGTTGAGTGGGACTGAAGCTTTCTTT. The chain is made from TRBV19 and TRBJ1-1; the D segment cannot be called with confidence. The germline V gene (reference sequence) supplies CDR1 LNHDA and CDR2 SQIVND. Trimming takes 7 bases from V and 5 bases from J, and the germline ends sit 17 bases apart. The CDR3 contains 14 residues, cysteine and phenylalanine counted. Only the CDR3 DNA stays, 42 bases, in frame from base 1.